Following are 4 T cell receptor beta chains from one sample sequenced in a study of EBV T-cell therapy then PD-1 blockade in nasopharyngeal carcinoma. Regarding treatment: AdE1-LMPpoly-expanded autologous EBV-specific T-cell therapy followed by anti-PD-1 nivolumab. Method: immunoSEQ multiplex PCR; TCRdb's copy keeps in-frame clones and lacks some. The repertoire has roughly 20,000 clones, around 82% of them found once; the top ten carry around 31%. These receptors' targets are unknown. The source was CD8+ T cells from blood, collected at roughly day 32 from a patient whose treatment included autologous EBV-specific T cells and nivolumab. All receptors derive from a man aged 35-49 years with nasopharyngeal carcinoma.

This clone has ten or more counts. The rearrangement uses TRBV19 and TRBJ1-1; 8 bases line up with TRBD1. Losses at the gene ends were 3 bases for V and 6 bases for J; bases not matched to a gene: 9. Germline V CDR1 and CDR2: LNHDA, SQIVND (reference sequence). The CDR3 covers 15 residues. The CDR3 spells CASSIGAGGLPEAFF. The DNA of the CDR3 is TGTGCCAGTAGTATTGGGGCAGGGGGCTTACCTGAAGCTTTCTTT.

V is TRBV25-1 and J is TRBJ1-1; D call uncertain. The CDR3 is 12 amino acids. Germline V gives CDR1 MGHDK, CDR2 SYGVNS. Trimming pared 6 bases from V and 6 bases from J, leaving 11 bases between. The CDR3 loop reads CASRGPFAEAFF. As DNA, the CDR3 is TGTGCCAGCAGGGGCCCATTTGCTGAAGCTTTCTTT.

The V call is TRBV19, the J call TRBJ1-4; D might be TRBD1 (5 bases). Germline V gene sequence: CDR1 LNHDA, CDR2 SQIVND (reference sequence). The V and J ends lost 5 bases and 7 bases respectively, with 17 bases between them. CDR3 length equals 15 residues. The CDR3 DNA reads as TGTGCCAGTAGTCCTAGGGGAGGGAACCGTGAAAAACTGTTTTTT. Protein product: CASSPRGGNREKLFF.

The CDR3 region is CASTPWGGETGELFF. The CDR3 DNA reads as TGTGCCAGCACCCCCTGGGGAGGGGAGACCGGGGAGCTGTTTTTT. V is TRBV11-1 and J is TRBJ2-2; 7 positions agree with TRBD2. This CDR3 is 15 amino acids long. The germline V gene has CDR1 SGHAT and CDR2 FQDESV (reference sequence). The J segment lost 5 bases and the V segment lost 7 bases, leaving 10 bases of the junction unmatched.